Described below is a single T cell receptor beta chain sequence and its context. Generated by immunoSEQ multiplex PCR, the TCRdb table keeps only in-frame clones and is missing some. The sample has 40,000 to 50,000 clones, roughly 92% seen once; the top ten hold over 0.5%. This specimen comes from a study of T cell changes during pregnancy in multiple sclerosis. The CDR3 has 12 residues. Germline CDR1 is SGHDT and CDR2 is YYEEEE. V dropped 0 bases and J dropped 3 bases, with 2 bases sitting between them. The clonotype was recovered from a female donor with multiple sclerosis, enrolled in a pregnancy study. Sequenced material: CD4+ T cells from peripheral blood mononuclear cells, taken in the third trimester of pregnancy. The rearrangement links TRBV5-6 to TRBJ2-3; no clear D gene. CDR3 coding DNA: TGTGCCAGCAGCTTGGTAACAGATACGCAGTATTTT. Translated: CASSLVTDTQYF.